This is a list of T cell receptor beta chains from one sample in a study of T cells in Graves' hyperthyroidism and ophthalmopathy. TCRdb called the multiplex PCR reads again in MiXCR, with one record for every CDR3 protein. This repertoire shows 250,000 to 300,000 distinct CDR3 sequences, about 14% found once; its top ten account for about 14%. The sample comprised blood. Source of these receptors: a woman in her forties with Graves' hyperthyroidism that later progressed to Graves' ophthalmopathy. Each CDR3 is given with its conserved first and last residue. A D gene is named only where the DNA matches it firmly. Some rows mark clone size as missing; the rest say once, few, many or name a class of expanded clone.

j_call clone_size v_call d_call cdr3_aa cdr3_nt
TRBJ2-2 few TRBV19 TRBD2 CASSIGTSGRVNTGELFF TGTGCCAGTAGTATTGGGACTAGCGGGAGGGTAAACACCGGGGAGCTGTTTTTT
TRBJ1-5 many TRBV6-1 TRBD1 CASRTGYSNQPQHF TGTGCCAGCAGGACAGGGTATAGCAATCAGCCCCAGCATTTT
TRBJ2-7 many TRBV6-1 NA CASSVGRQDSYEQYF TGTGCCAGCAGTGTCGGGCGACAAGATTCCTACGAGCAGTACTTC
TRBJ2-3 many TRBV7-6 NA CASSLEGTSLTDTQYF TGTGCCAGCAGCTTAGAGGGGACGTCCCTAACAGATACGCAGTATTTT
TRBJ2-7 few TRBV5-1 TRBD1 CASSFLGTGYELYF TGCGCCAGTAGCTTCCTTGGGACAGGGTACGAGCTGTACTTC
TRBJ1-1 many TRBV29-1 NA CSVVGREGTEAFF TGCAGCGTTGTTGGCAGGGAAGGCACTGAAGCTTTCTTT
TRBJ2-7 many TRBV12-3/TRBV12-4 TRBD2 CASRIQGGEQYF TGTGCCAGCAGAATCCAGGGAGGGGAGCAGTACTTC
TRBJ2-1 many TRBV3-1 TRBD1 CASSQDPGGYNEQFF TGTGCCAGCAGCCAAGACCCAGGGGGTTACAATGAGCAGTTCTTC
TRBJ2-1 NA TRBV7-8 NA CASSLVSSGGTEQFF TGTGCCAGCAGCTTAGTATCCAGCGGTGGAACTGAGCAGTTCTTC
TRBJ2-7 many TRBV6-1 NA CASSRTLGQGRYEQYF TGTGCCAGCAGCCGCACCCTTGGGCAGGGGCGGTACGAGCAGTACTTC